This T cell receptor (beta chain) was identified in a study of T cells in Graves' hyperthyroidism and ophthalmopathy. Across the whole study: Peripheral blood samples were taken at initial diagnosis, prior to any treatment.

Concerning this clonotype itself: Its specificity is unknown.

For ophthalmopathy patients, the Clinical Activity Score was at least 3 and the NOSPECS grade at least 4; duration was under 3 months. The study based diagnoses on clinical symptoms, serum thyroxine and TRAb, thyroid ultrasound and orbital computed tomography. TCR beta CDR3 regions were amplified from RNA transcripts. The primer set for the first-round RT-PCR of the TCR CDR3 was HTBI. TCRdb re-analysed the multiplex PCR reads in MiXCR, keeping a single row per CDR3 protein. This table has 300,000 or so distinct CDR3 sequences, more than 15% appearing once. Findings and limits, study-wide: Most expanded thyroid clonotypes above 0.001 also appeared in blood.

After removal of 4 bases from V and 3 bases from J, the junction contained 8 bases not matched to a gene. CDR3 length: 16 amino acids. The germline CDR1 and CDR2 sequences are LGHNA and YNFKEQ. Sequencing used blood. The rearrangement links TRBV4-2 to TRBJ1-2; 10 bases map to TRBD1. The sequence was obtained from a woman between 55 and 75 years old with Graves' ophthalmopathy. CDR3 in amino acids: CASSRDRGRADYGYTF. The CDR3 coding sequence is TGTGCCAGCAGCCGTGACAGGGGGCGGGCCGACTATGGCTACACCTTC.